This T cell receptor (beta chain) is from a study of blood T cell repertoires in COVID-19. Looking at the study overall: The origin of the acute and convalescent COVID-19 samples was the United States, Italy and Spain. PBMCs, B-cell-depleted T cells, or T cells provided the cDNA or gDNA that made up the material.

Original handling: Reference gene primer amplification gave estimated nucleated cell counts. Profiling relied on immunoSEQ multiplex PCR, and the TCRdb table lists in-frame clones only, not all of them. V, J and clone size are taken as reported in that table, and D and trimming were inferred from the DNA itself. This repertoire shows 160,000 or so clones, more than 75% found once; its top ten account for 1% to 1.2%. Germline V lookup: CDR1 SGHRS, CDR2 YFSETQ. The CDR3 totals 14 residues. Trimming removed 4 bases from V and 1 base from J, with 9 bases in between. The sample taken for sequencing was peripheral blood. The chain uses TRBV5-1 and TRBJ2-1; D is undetermined. The TCR comes from a man aged 40-49 years with acute or convalescent COVID-19. CDR3: CASSRGFSYNEQFF. DNA for the CDR3: TGCGCCAGCAGCCGCGGTTTTTCCTACAATGAGCAGTTCTTC.